The 13 T cell receptor beta chains in this list originate from one sample, sequenced in a study of cytomegalovirus exposure and HLA in healthy donors. Researchers ran the PCR with 60 Vbeta and 13 Jbeta primers. TCRdb keeps only in-frame clones here, not all; method: immunoSEQ multiplex PCR. The data contain 200,000 to 250,000 clones, more than 80% of them seen just once; the ten biggest clones take up about 3.1%. The sample was PBMCs. The receptors come from a man aged 25-40 years in good health and CMV-seronegative.

The chain links TRBV13 to TRBJ2-7; 8 bases map to TRBD2. V was pared by 3 bases and J by 6 bases, with 4 bases of the junction left unmatched. Germline loops: CDR1 PRHDT, CDR2 FYEKMQ (reference sequence). This CDR3 contains 13 residues. As DNA, the CDR3 is TGTGCCAGCAGCTTCACGGGGGGGAGCGAGCAGTACTTC. This sequence encodes CASSFTGGSEQYF.

This clone was counted once. This chain joins TRBV28 and TRBJ2-1; 10 bases agree with TRBD1. The CDR3 spans 16 residues. Germline V gene sequence: CDR1 MDHEN, CDR2 SYDVKM. Unmatched junction bases numbered 6, after V lost 3 bases and J lost 4 bases. The CDR3 is CASSLSGTGAYNEQFF. In nucleotides, the CDR3 is TGTGCCAGCAGTTTGTCCGGGACAGGGGCTTACAATGAGCAGTTCTTC.

V usage is TRBV5-1 and J usage is TRBJ2-1, with D perhaps TRBD2 (5 bases). Trimming cost V 0 bases and J 6 bases, with 10 bases left between them. Germline V CDR1 and CDR2: SGHRS, YFSETQ. The CDR3 is made up of 14 amino acids. This CDR3 reads CASSLGARGNEQFF. CDR3 bases: TGCGCCAGCAGCTTGGGAGCACGGGGCAATGAGCAGTTCTTC.

V and J are TRBV5-5 and TRBJ1-1; 7 nucleotides agree with TRBD1. Germline V gene sequence: CDR1 SGHKS, CDR2 YYEKEE (reference sequence). CDR3 length: 18 residues. Unmatched junction bases numbered 14, after V lost 1 base and J lost 2 bases. The CDR3 here is CASSLTPGQSFLNTEAFF. The CDR3 nucleotides read TGTGCCAGCAGCTTGACCCCGGGACAGTCTTTCCTAAACACTGAAGCTTTCTTT.

This clone was detected a few times. The chain couples TRBV5-4 to TRBJ1-6; D possibly corresponds to TRBD1 (5 bases). With 2 bases removed from V and 8 bases from J, the gap between germline ends came to 11 bases. The germline CDR1 and CDR2 sequences are SGHNT and YYREEE (reference sequence). The CDR3 is 14 amino acids. The CDR3 region has the DNA TGTGCCAGCAGCTTATCTGGAGGGGATTCACCCCTCCACTTT. Its translation: CASSLSGGDSPLHF.

The genes are TRBV27 and TRBJ2-2; 7 bases line up with TRBD1. This CDR3 has 15 residues. Germline V lookup: CDR1 MNHEY, CDR2 SMNVEV (reference sequence). After removal of 4 bases from V and 2 bases from J, the junction contained 4 bases not matched to a gene. The CDR3: CASSYRGRNTGELFF. The CDR3 coding sequence is TGTGCCAGCAGTTACAGGGGTCGAAACACCGGGGAGCTGTTTTTT.

This clone occurred once. The V call is TRBV5-5, the J call TRBJ2-7; TRBD1 matches at 11 bases. V lost 4 bases, J lost 3 bases, and 12 bases stayed unmatched. The V gene's germline CDR1 is SGHKS and CDR2 YYEKEE (reference sequence). The length of the CDR3 is 17 residues. The CDR3 DNA follows: TGTGCCAGCAGCCTACGCTTCTCGGGACAGGGGGACTACGAGCAGTACTTC. It translates to CASSLRFSGQGDYEQYF.

The chain joins TRBV10-3 to TRBJ1-1, with 7 bases identical to TRBD1. V shed 5 bases and J 3 bases; nucleotides not matched to a gene: 9. The germline V gene has CDR1 ENHRY and CDR2 SYGVKD. The CDR3 covers 15 residues. The CDR3 reads CAISLHGTDDTEAFF. In DNA form, the CDR3 reads TGTGCCATCAGTTTGCATGGGACAGACGACACTGAAGCTTTCTTT.

The chain uses TRBV9 and TRBJ1-1; D remains unclear. The CDR3 loop spans 15 amino acids. The germline V and J ends were trimmed by 2 bases and 1 base, with 12 bases remaining between them. CDR1 is SGDLS and CDR2 is YYNGEE in the germline V gene. DNA for the CDR3: TGTGCCAGCAGCGTTTTGCGAATAGAGAACACTGAAGCTTTCTTT. It specifies CASSVLRIENTEAFF.

The rearrangement uses TRBV19 and TRBJ2-4, with 9 bases matching TRBD1. This CDR3 region has 14 residues. Germline CDR1 and CDR2: LNHDA and SQIVND (reference sequence). Germline trimming cut 2 bases from V and 6 bases from J; bases unmatched to any gene: 2. The CDR3 spells CASSIRGQGNIQYF. The CDR3 DNA follows: TGTGCCAGTAGTATAAGGGGACAGGGAAACATTCAGTACTTC.

The chain recombines TRBV28 with TRBJ2-7, with a possible D match to TRBD2 (7 bases). CDR3 length equals 14 residues. The V and J ends lost 5 bases and 4 bases respectively, with 15 bases between them. From germline, CDR1 is MDHEN and CDR2 SYDVKM. DNA of the CDR3: TGTGCCAGCAGTCTCTGGACAGCGGGGTACGAGCAGTACTTC. This gives the protein CASSLWTAGYEQYF. Complete variable domain (other parts from reference TRBV28 and TRBJ2-7): DVKVTQSSRYLVKRTGEKVFLECVQDMDHENMFWYRQDPGLGLRLIYFSYDVKMKEKGDIPEGYSVSREKKERFSLILESASTNQTSMYLCASSLWTAGYEQYFGPGTRLTVT.

This clone came up a few times. The chain recombines TRBV6-1 with TRBJ1-6, with a weak D call TRBD1 (6 bases). The V end was cut by 3 bases, the J end by 9 bases, with 12 bases between. Per the germline V gene, CDR1 is MNHNS and CDR2 is SASEGT. This CDR3 is built from 14 residues. CDR3 in DNA: TGTGCCAGCAGTGACAGGGGTGGCTTTTCACCCCTCCACTTT. Residues: CASSDRGGFSPLHF.

Comment on this clone: The junction departs from the called germline gene at one end, perhaps through a read error. The chain couples TRBV4-1 to TRBJ2-1; 9 bases map to TRBD2. There are 16 residues in the CDR3. Germline lookup yields CDR1 MGHRA and CDR2 YSYEKL. CDR3 bases: TGCGCCAGCAGCCGTACTATAGCGGGGGCCGAAGATGAGCAGCTCTTC. Residues: CASSRTIAGAEDEQLF.